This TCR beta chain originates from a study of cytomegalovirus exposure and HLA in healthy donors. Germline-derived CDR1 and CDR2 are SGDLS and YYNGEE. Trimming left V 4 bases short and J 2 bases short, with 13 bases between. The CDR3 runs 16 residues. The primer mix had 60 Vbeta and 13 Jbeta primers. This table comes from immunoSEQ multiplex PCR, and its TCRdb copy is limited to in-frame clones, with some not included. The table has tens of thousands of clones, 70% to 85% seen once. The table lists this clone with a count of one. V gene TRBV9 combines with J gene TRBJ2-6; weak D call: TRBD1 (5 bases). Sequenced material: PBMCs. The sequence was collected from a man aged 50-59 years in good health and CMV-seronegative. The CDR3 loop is CASSIPGRAGANVLTF. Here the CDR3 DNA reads TGTGCCAGCAGCATCCCGGGCAGGGCTGGGGCCAACGTCCTGACTTTC.